These 30 T cell receptor beta chains share one sample of origin, sequenced in a study of T-cell memory formation after mild COVID-19. TCRdb redid the calling of the 5' RACE reads with MiXCR, one entry per CDR3 protein. In the table there are roughly 250,000 distinct CDR3 sequences, around 15% of which are singletons. The sample was PBMCs or a T cell subset sorted from them (not recorded which). These receptors were collected from a man aged 18 to 29 who had mild COVID-19 (a few samples of this study predate the infection). Cell type and time point are not known.

The CDR3 is CASSQVVKGSNYGYTF. Here the CDR3 DNA reads TGCGCCAGCAGCCAAGTAGTTAAGGGAAGTAACTATGGCTACACCTTC. The chain carries TRBV4-3 and TRBJ1-2; D not certain. The CDR3 sequence is 16 residues long. Trimming took 1 base from V and 1 from J, leaving 13 bases between them. Germline V gene lookup returns CDR1 LGHNA and CDR2 YSLEER.

This clonotype was picked up a small number of times. This chain connects TRBV5-1 to TRBJ2-3, with TRBD2 as a possible D gene (6 bases). Trimming stripped 2 bases from V and 6 bases from J, with 13 bases between. The CDR3 contains 14 residues. The germline V gene has CDR1 SGHRS and CDR2 YFSETQ. The CDR3 DNA follows: TGCGCCAGCAGCTTTGGCAGGGAGGCGGATACGCAGTATTTT. Its translation is CASSFGREADTQYF.

This clonotype was counted ten times or more. The J gene is TRBJ2-3, the V gene TRBV5-1, with 7 bases fitting TRBD2. This CDR3 has 17 residues. Germline CDR1 and CDR2: SGHRS and YFSETQ. The ends lost 0 bases at V and 2 bases at J; junction bases unmatched: 9. Here the CDR3 DNA reads TGCGCCAGCAGCTTGGCCACAGGCGGGGGAGTCACAGATACGCAGTATTTT. Translation: CASSLATGGGVTDTQYF. Together with reference TRBV5-1 and TRBJ2-3, the CDR3 gives the full variable domain: KAGVTQTPRYLIKTRGQQVTLSCSPISGHRSVSWYQQTPGQGLQFLFEYFSETQRNKGNFPGRFSGRQFSNSRSEMNVSTLELGDSALYLCASSLATGGGVTDTQYFGPGTRLTVL.

The sample holds many counts of this clonotype. The genes are TRBV5-1 and TRBJ2-1; 8 positions agree with TRBD2. This CDR3 is built from 15 residues. V lost 5 bases, J lost 2 bases, and 6 bases stayed unmatched. The germline V gene has CDR1 SGHRS and CDR2 YFSETQ. The CDR3 loop reads CASSRGGTTYNEQFF. CDR3 DNA: TGCGCCAGCAGTCGCGGGGGGACCACCTACAATGAGCAGTTCTTC.

This chain connects TRBV7-9 to TRBJ2-3, with D possibly TRBD2 on 6 matching bases. V lost 6 bases and J 11 bases, leaving 24 bases between the germline ends. This CDR3 has 15 residues. The V gene's germline CDR1 is SEHNR and CDR2 FQNEAQ (reference sequence). The DNA of the CDR3 is TGTGCCAGCAGTTCCGGGACTTCCTTCTTCTTCGGGCAGTATTTT. Translating it yields CASSSGTSFFFGQYF.

J is TRBJ2-3 and V is TRBV3-1; D not resolved. The V end was cut by 0 bases, the J end by 2 bases, with 18 bases between. CDR1 and CDR2 from the germline V gene are LGHDT and YNNKEL (reference sequence). CDR3 length: 18 amino acids. The DNA for the CDR3 is TGTGCCAGCAGCCAAGAAGTGATGAGTAGGCGCTACACAGATACGCAGTATTTT. Encoded protein: CASSQEVMSRRYTDTQYF.

This clonotype was observed a few times. The chain combines TRBV7-3 with TRBJ2-1; 9 positions match TRBD2. The CDR3 is made up of 15 amino acids. V was clipped by 2 bases and J by 7 bases; unmatched bases: 6. Looked up from germline, CDR1 is SGHTA and CDR2 is FQGTGA. As DNA, the CDR3 is TGTGCCAGCAGCTTAGGCGGGGGGGCAGGGAATGAGCAGTTCTTC. Protein sequence: CASSLGGGAGNEQFF.

The chain joins TRBV7-2 to TRBJ1-6; D is ambiguous. The CDR3 has 13 residues. Germline values: CDR1 SGHTA, CDR2 FQGNSA. The V and J ends lost 5 bases and 4 bases respectively, with 6 bases between them. The CDR3 coding sequence is TGTGCCAGCAGCCGAACTTATAATTCACCCCTCCACTTT. Residues: CASSRTYNSPLHF.

The chain links TRBV12-3 or TRBV12-4 to TRBJ2-7; no clear D gene. V lost 6 bases to trimming and J lost 2 bases, with 11 bases between them. The CDR3 runs to 13 residues. The chain's CDR3 is CASRPTATYEQYF. The CDR3 DNA is TGTGCCAGCAGGCCGACTGCCACCTACGAGCAGTACTTC.

The chain employs TRBV7-2 and TRBJ1-1, with 7 bases that match TRBD1. V shed 5 bases and J 1 base; nucleotides not matched to a gene: 7. The CDR3 has 15 amino acids. Germline V gene lookup returns CDR1 SGHTA and CDR2 FQGNSA. CDR3 coding DNA: TGTGCCAGCAGCCTTCAGACAGGGAGGAACACTGAAGCTTTCTTT. Translating it yields CASSLQTGRNTEAFF.

The sample holds a few counts of this clonotype. The chain has TRBV6-2 or TRBV6-3 and TRBJ2-7; D is perhaps TRBD1 (6 bases). The CDR3 is 16 residues long. Germline CDR1 is MNHEY and CDR2 is SVGEGT. V was trimmed by 0 bases and J by 5 bases, leaving 17 bases between them. The CDR3 coding sequence is TGTGCCAGCAGTTACTCGGAGAACAGGGCGAGCAACGAGCAGTACTTC. Residues: CASSYSENRASNEQYF.

This clonotype was observed a handful of times. This sequence joins TRBV24-1 and TRBJ1-1; no definite D call. The germline V gene has CDR1 KGHDR and CDR2 SFDVKD. The CDR3 sequence is 13 residues long. V shed 2 bases and J shed 7 bases, with 10 bases lying between them. This CDR3 reads CATSDSNTVEAFF. CDR3 nucleotide sequence: TGTGCCACCAGTGATTCCAACACAGTTGAAGCTTTCTTT.

The V call is TRBV2, the J call TRBJ2-5; TRBD2 agrees at 7 bases. Per germline, CDR1 SNHLY and CDR2 FYNNEI. This CDR3 contains 15 residues. J lost 5 bases, V lost 2 bases, and 8 bases had no gene match. The CDR3 loop is CASSEYGAGLETQYF. In DNA, the CDR3 is TGTGCCAGCAGTGAATATGGAGCGGGGCTGGAGACCCAGTACTTC.

The chain couples TRBV6-2 or TRBV6-3 to TRBJ2-2; perhaps TRBD1 as D (5 bases). CDR1 and CDR2 (germline): MNHEY, SVGEGT. The V end lost 2 bases, the J end lost 4 bases, and 14 bases lay between the germline ends. The CDR3 extends over 16 amino acids. CDR3 sequence: CASSYVQGSATGELFF. The CDR3 DNA is TGTGCCAGCAGTTACGTTCAGGGTTCGGCCACCGGGGAGCTGTTTTTT.

V and J are TRBV20-1 and TRBJ2-3, with D tentatively TRBD2 (7 bases). Germline V lookup: CDR1 DFQATT, CDR2 SNEGSKA (reference sequence). This CDR3 has 16 residues. V was shortened by 6 bases and J by 1 base, with 20 bases between the two germline ends. CDR3 sequence reads: CSADGGLLDGTDTQYF. The CDR3 DNA is TGCAGTGCCGACGGGGGGCTACTCGACGGCACAGATACGCAGTATTTT.

This clonotype was recorded a few times. The CDR3: CASSLLASDTQYF. The CDR3 coding sequence is TGTGCCAGCAGCTTATTGGCCTCGGATACGCAGTATTTT. The V call is TRBV7-9, the J call TRBJ2-3; no firm D call. In germline, CDR1 is SEHNR, CDR2 FQNEAQ (reference sequence). With 2 bases removed from V and 6 bases from J, the gap between germline ends came to 9 bases. The CDR3 is made up of 13 amino acids. The complete variable domain, with remaining parts taken from reference TRBV7-9 and TRBJ2-3, reads DTGVSQNPRHKITKRGQNVTFRCDPISEHNRLYWYRQTLGQGPEFLTYFQNEAQLEKSRLLSDRFSAERPKGSFSTLEIQRTEQGDSAMYLCASSLLASDTQYFGPGTRLTVL.

V and J are TRBV12-3 or TRBV12-4 and TRBJ2-2; D gene uncertain. The CDR3 is 15 residues long. Trimming stripped 4 bases from V and 4 bases from J, with 13 bases between. The CDR3 here is CASSWTVGITGELFF. The CDR3 DNA reads TGTGCCAGCAGTTGGACCGTAGGGATCACCGGGGAGCTGTTTTTT.

The chain links TRBV2 to TRBJ1-1; D uncertain. V was clipped by 3 bases and J by 1 base, with 9 bases between them. Per the germline V gene, CDR1 is SNHLY and CDR2 is FYNNEI. The CDR3 extends over 14 amino acids. The chain's CDR3 is CASSESGWNTEAFF. CDR3 DNA: TGTGCCAGCAGTGAGTCGGGCTGGAACACTGAAGCTTTCTTT.

This clonotype has just a few counts. This chain uses TRBV20-1 with TRBJ2-1; either TRBD1 or TRBD2 may supply D (5 bases each). The CDR3 covers 14 residues. Trimming took 6 bases from V and 5 from J, leaving 17 bases between them. Germline CDR1 is DFQATT and CDR2 is SNEGSKA (reference sequence). CDR3 protein: CSADRDRRNNEQFF. As DNA, the CDR3 is TGCAGTGCCGACCGGGACCGTCGAAACAATGAGCAGTTCTTC.

The chain couples TRBV20-1 to TRBJ1-2; D gene unclear. CDR1 DFQATT and CDR2 SNEGSKA come from the germline V gene (reference sequence). CDR3 size: 12 residues. The ends were cut back, 3 bases at V and 5 bases at J, with 10 bases in the middle. Written as DNA, the CDR3 is TGCAGTGCTAGTACAACCAATTATGGCTACACCTTC. Its protein product is CSASTTNYGYTF.

The chain has TRBV3-1 and TRBJ2-5, with D possibly being TRBD1 (5 bases). Deletions cut 4 bases from V and 1 base from J, with 19 bases between. This CDR3 is 17 amino acids long. The germline V gene has CDR1 LGHDT and CDR2 YNNKEL (reference sequence). CDR3 sequence reads: CASSRRGALGPQETQYF. CDR3 in DNA: TGTGCCAGCAGCCGTCGTGGAGCCCTGGGGCCCCAAGAGACCCAGTACTTC.

This clonotype was found many times. The V call is TRBV5-1, the J call TRBJ1-2, with D unresolved. This CDR3 comprises 13 residues. V was cut by 4 bases and J by 0 bases, with 7 bases left in between. CDR1 SGHRS and CDR2 YFSETQ come from the germline V gene. The DNA of the CDR3 is TGCGCCAGCAGCGGAGGATCTAACTATGGCTACACCTTC. Translated: CASSGGSNYGYTF.

This clonotype occurred a few times. The chain is built from TRBV20-1 and TRBJ1-1, with D unresolved. This CDR3 has 11 residues. CDR1 DFQATT and CDR2 SNEGSKA come from the germline V gene (reference sequence). Trimming pared 3 bases from V and 11 bases from J, leaving 13 bases between. The CDR3 is CSARRGLGAFF. The CDR3 DNA follows: TGCAGTGCTAGGAGAGGGTTGGGGGCTTTCTTT.

The chain joins TRBV30 to TRBJ2-5, with 10 bases matching TRBD1. The CDR3 length is 15 residues. The V segment lost 3 bases and the J segment 5 bases; nucleotides outside the gene matches: 9. The germline CDR1 and CDR2 sequences are GTSNPN and SVGIG (reference sequence). CDR3 in DNA: TGTGCCTGGAGCTTGGGACAGGGGCAATTGGAGACCCAGTACTTC. This encodes CAWSLGQGQLETQYF.

This clonotype was observed a handful of times. The chain carries TRBV20-1 and TRBJ1-1, with D possibly TRBD1 on 5 matching bases. Germline lookup yields CDR1 DFQATT and CDR2 SNEGSKA (reference sequence). This CDR3 comprises 12 residues. The CDR3 region is CRVGTPEGEAFF. The CDR3 DNA is TGCAGGGTTGGGACTCCCGAGGGGGAAGCTTTCTTT.

The gene calls are TRBV7-9 and TRBJ2-5, with 8 bases fitting TRBD2. The CDR3 consists of 15 residues. Trimming took 4 bases from V and 5 from J; bases not matched to a gene: 9. Germline V gene lookup returns CDR1 SEHNR and CDR2 FQNEAQ (reference sequence). The CDR3 coding sequence is TGTGCCAGCAGCTCAATGCAGACTAGCGCGGAGACCCAGTACTTC. Translating it yields CASSSMQTSAETQYF.

This clonotype occurred a few times. The chain recombines TRBV5-1 with TRBJ1-2; D is unresolved. Trimming removed 0 bases from V and 5 bases from J, with 11 bases in between. Germline V gives CDR1 SGHRS, CDR2 YFSETQ. The CDR3 length is 14 residues. CDR3 in amino acids: CASSLASNTYGYTF. DNA for the CDR3: TGCGCCAGCAGCTTGGCCAGCAATACTTATGGCTACACCTTC.

CDR3 DNA: TGTGCCAGCAGCTTTGATACGGGGAACTATGGCTACACCTTC. It is translated as CASSFDTGNYGYTF. The chain is built from TRBV7-2 and TRBJ1-2; D gene unclear. CDR3 length: 14 amino acids. Deletions cut 3 bases from V and 2 bases from J, with 10 bases between. Per the germline V gene, CDR1 is SGHTA and CDR2 is FQGNSA.

The table lists this clonotype with a few counts. The genes are TRBV11-2 and TRBJ1-2, with D uncertain. Trimming took off 3 bases at V and 7 bases at J, with 15 bases between the two ends. The CDR3 sequence is 14 residues long. The V gene's germline CDR1 is SGHAT and CDR2 FQNNGV. DNA for the CDR3: TGTGCCAGCAGCTTCCCGGATCAGGAAAGTGGCTACACCTTC. This codes for CASSFPDQESGYTF. Full variable domain (missing parts from reference TRBV11-2 and TRBJ1-2): EAGVAQSPRYKIIEKRQSVAFWCNPISGHATLYWYQQILGQGPKLLIQFQNNGVVDDSQLPKDRFSAERLKGVDSTLKIQPAKLEDSAVYLCASSFPDQESGYTFGSGTRLTVV.

The V gene is TRBV6-5, the J gene TRBJ1-1, with D maybe TRBD1 (6 bases). The CDR3 loop spans 15 amino acids. Trimming removed 6 bases from V and 4 bases from J, with 18 bases in between. Germline V gives CDR1 MNHEY, CDR2 SVGAGI. CDR3 nucleotides: TGTGCCAGCAGCTACAGGGCGACGGGCAGCACTGAAGCTTTCTTT. Its translation is CASSYRATGSTEAFF.